The clone carrying this T cell receptor beta chain was counted once. The CDR3 totals 15 residues. Trimming removed 2 bases at V and 0 bases at J, with 10 bases between. Germline V CDR1 and CDR2: ENHRY, SYGVKD. The data derive from a study of T cell responses to AZD1222 COVID-19 vaccine. Sequencing was performed with immunoSEQ multiplex PCR; in TCRdb, only in-frame clones are kept and a portion is missing. Among some 130,000 clones listed, roughly 90% were seen once. The receptor was derived from an adult in good health. The J gene is TRBJ1-1, the V gene TRBV10-3; TRBD1 is a possible D gene (5 bases). Here the sequenced sample was peripheral blood, taken on day 0 of AZD1222 vaccination. The CDR3 region has the DNA TGTGCCATCAGTGAGGGGACGGGTCTGAACACTGAAGCTTTCTTT. Its translation: CAISEGTGLNTEAFF.